What follows is one TCR beta chain and its context. The antigen remains unidentified. Treatment noted: roughly 20 received Ad26.COV2.S at low or high dose, single or two shots; 5 received placebo; per-sample allocation not given. Day 63 after the first vaccine or placebo injection was the time point for sampling. This record comes from a study of Ad26.COV2.S vaccination and SARS-CoV-2 variants. Findings and caveats of the study: Comparable non-spike TCR breadth was observed in vaccine and placebo recipients.

TCRdb's copy holds only in-frame clones and misses some; the assay was immunoSEQ multiplex PCR. Of a few hundred thousand clones listed, around 87% are singletons. The CDR3 is 15 amino acids. Germline V gene sequence: CDR1 ENHRY, CDR2 SYGVKD. The germline V and J ends were trimmed by 0 bases and 3 bases, with 8 bases remaining between them. This chain connects TRBV10-3 to TRBJ1-4, with D possibly TRBD1 on 5 matching bases. This specimen consisted of peripheral blood, obtained in a trial of Ad26.COV2.S vaccine versus placebo. This clonotype was sampled from a person between 18 and 59 years old who received the Ad26.COV2.S COVID-19 vaccine or a placebo. The CDR3: CAISESDSPNEKLFF. In DNA, the CDR3 is TGTGCCATCAGTGAGTCCGACAGTCCTAATGAAAAACTGTTTTTT.